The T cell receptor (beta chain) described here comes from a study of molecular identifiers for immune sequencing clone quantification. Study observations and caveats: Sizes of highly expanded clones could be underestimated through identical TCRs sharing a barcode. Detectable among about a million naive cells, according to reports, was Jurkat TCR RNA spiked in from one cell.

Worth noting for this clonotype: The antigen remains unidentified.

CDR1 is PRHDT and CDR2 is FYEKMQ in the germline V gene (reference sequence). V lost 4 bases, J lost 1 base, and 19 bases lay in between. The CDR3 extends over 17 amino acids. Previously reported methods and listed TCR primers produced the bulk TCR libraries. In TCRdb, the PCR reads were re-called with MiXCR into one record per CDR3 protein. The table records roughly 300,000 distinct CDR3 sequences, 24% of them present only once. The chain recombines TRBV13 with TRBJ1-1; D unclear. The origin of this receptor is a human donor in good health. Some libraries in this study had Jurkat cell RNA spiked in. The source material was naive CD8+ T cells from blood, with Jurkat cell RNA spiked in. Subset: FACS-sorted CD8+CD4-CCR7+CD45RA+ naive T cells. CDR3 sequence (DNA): TGTGCCAGCAGCTGGATGGAAGGAGGAGGGCCGAACACTGAAGCTTTCTTT. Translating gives CASSWMEGGGPNTEAFF.